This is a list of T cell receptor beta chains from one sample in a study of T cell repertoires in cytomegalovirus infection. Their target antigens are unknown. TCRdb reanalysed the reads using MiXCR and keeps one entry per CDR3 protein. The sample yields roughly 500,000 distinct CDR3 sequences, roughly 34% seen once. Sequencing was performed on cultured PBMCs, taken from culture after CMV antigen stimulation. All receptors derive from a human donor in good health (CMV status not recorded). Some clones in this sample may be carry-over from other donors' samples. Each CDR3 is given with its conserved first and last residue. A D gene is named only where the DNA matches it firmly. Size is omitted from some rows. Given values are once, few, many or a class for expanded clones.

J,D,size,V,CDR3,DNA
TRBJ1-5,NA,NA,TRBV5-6,CASSLTGLGSNQPQHF,TGTGCCAGCAGCTTGACAGGCCTGGGGAGCAATCAGCCCCAGCATTTT
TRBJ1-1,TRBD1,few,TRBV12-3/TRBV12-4,CASSARGQPNTEAFF,TGTGCCAGCAGTGCTCGGGGACAGCCGAACACTGAAGCTTTCTTT
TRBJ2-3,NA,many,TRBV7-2,CASSDQQGNTDTQYF,TGTGCCAGCAGCGACCAACAGGGTAACACAGATACGCAGTATTTT
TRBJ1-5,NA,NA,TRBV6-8,CASSGVMAQPQHF,TGTGCCAGCAGTGGGGTGATGGCTCAGCCCCAGCATTTT
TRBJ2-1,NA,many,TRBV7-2,CASSPTGDASYNEQFF,TGTGCCAGCAGCCCAACGGGGGACGCCTCCTACAATGAGCAGTTCTTC
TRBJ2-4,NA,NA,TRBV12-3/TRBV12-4,CASSPSSVWAKNIQYF,TGTGCCAGCAGTCCGTCCAGTGTGTGGGCCAAAAACATTCAGTACTTC
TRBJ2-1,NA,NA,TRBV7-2,CASSPLRTRNEQFF,TGTGCCAGCAGCCCACTTCGGACCCGTAATGAGCAGTTCTTC
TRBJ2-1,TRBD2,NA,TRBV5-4,CASRTTGRPGNEQFF,TGTGCCAGCCGGACCACCGGGAGGCCGGGTAATGAGCAGTTCTTC
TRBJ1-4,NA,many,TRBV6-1,CASSDLRGTANEKLFF,TGTGCCAGCAGCGACCTCCGTGGGACGGCTAATGAAAAACTGTTTTTT
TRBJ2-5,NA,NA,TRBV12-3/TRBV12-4,CASSLAVDSEGKETQYF,TGTGCCAGCAGTTTAGCGGTTGATAGCGAGGGAAAAGAGACCCAGTACTTC
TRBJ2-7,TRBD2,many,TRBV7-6,CASSPGGSKVYEQYF,TGTGCCAGCAGCCCAGGCGGGAGTAAGGTGTACGAGCAGTACTTC
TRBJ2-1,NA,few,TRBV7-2,CASSLVPGGGSYNEQFF,TGTGCCAGCAGCTTAGTCCCCGGGGGAGGCTCCTACAATGAGCAGTTCTTC
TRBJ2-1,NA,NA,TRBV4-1,CASSQGGQGGHEQFF,TGCGCCAGCAGCCAAGGGGGGCAGGGGGGACATGAGCAGTTCTTC
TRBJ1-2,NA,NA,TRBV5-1,CASSVTEGRGPFGYTF,TGCGCCAGCAGCGTCACCGAAGGGCGGGGGCCCTTTGGCTACACCTTC
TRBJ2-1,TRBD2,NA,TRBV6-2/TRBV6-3,CASNLLGSLTSGEQFF,TGTGCCAGCAACTTACTGGGGTCCCTGACTAGCGGAGAGCAGTTCTTC
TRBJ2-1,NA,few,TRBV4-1,CASSQDQAARYNEQFF,TGCGCCAGCAGCCAAGATCAAGCGGCTAGATACAATGAGCAGTTCTTC
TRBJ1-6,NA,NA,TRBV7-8,CASSPWDPNNSPLHF,TGTGCCAGCAGCCCCTGGGACCCTAATAATTCACCCCTCCACTTT
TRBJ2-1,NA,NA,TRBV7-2,CASSLGLLGYNEQFF,TGTGCCAGCAGCTTAGGACTCCTGGGGTACAATGAGCAGTTCTTC
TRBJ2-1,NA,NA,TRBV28,CASSEGRNEQFF,TGTGCCAGCAGTGAGGGAAGGAATGAGCAGTTCTTC
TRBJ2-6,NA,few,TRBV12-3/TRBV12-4,CASSPGSVSGANVLTF,TGTGCCAGCAGTCCCGGGAGCGTCTCTGGGGCCAACGTCCTGACTTTC
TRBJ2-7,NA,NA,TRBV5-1,CASSYGTAGGEQYF,TGCGCCAGCAGCTACGGGACGGCTGGAGGCGAGCAGTACTTC
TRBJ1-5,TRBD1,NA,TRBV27,CATRGQGNQPQHF,TGTGCCACCCGGGGACAGGGGAATCAGCCCCAGCATTTT
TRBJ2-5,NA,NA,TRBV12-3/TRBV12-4,CAIYPGPRGVETQYF,TGTGCCATCTACCCCGGGCCCCGGGGCGTAGAGACCCAGTACTTC
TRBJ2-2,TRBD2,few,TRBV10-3,CAIRPRLAGEFTGELFF,TGTGCCATCAGGCCGCGACTAGCGGGAGAATTCACCGGGGAGCTGTTTTTT
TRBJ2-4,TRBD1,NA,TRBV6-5,CASSYARDRGTTKNIQYF,TGTGCCAGCAGTTATGCGAGGGACAGGGGGACGACCAAAAACATTCAGTACTTC
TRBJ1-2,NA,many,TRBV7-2,CASSQAIQTNYGYTF,TGTGCCAGCAGCCAAGCCATACAAACAAACTATGGCTACACCTTC
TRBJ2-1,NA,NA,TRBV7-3,CASSLQPIGWQFF,TGTGCCAGCAGCCTCCAACCTATTGGCTGGCAGTTCTTC